The 16 T cell receptor beta chains given below trace back to one sample, sequenced in a study of cytomegalovirus exposure and HLA in healthy donors. Primers included in the PCR were 60 Vbeta and 13 Jbeta primers. Sequencing was performed with immunoSEQ multiplex PCR; in TCRdb, only in-frame clones are kept and a portion is missing. Of roughly 160,000 clones listed, 65% to 85% are singletons. Sequenced: PBMCs. The receptors stem from a young woman in good health and CMV-seropositive.

This clone appeared once. The V call is TRBV11-2, the J call TRBJ2-7, with 7 bases lining up with TRBD1. From germline, CDR1 is SGHAT and CDR2 FQNNGV. Unmatched junction bases numbered 9, after V lost 7 bases and J lost 3 bases. The CDR3 is made up of 14 amino acids. DNA of the CDR3: TGTGCCAGCACTCCCGGACAGGTATACTACGAGCAGTACTTC. Translating gives CASTPGQVYYEQYF. The variable domain in full, completed from reference TRBV11-2 and TRBJ2-7, reads EAGVAQSPRYKIIEKRQSVAFWCNPISGHATLYWYQQILGQGPKLLIQFQNNGVVDDSQLPKDRFSAERLKGVDSTLKIQPAKLEDSAVYLCASTPGQVYYEQYFGPGTRLTVT.

The gene calls are TRBV6-6 and TRBJ2-7; D perhaps matches TRBD1 (5 bases). The CDR3 totals 14 residues. V gave up 2 bases and J gave up 0 bases, with 8 bases separating them. CDR1 and CDR2 from the germline V gene are MNHNY and SVGAGI (reference sequence). As DNA, the CDR3 is TGTGCCAGCAGTTACGCTGGGGCCTCCTACGAGCAGTACTTC. Encoded protein: CASSYAGASYEQYF.

This clone appeared once. The chain joins TRBV21-1 to TRBJ2-2; TRBD1, the table's D call, lacks a check against the DNA. TRBV21-1 is an annotated pseudogene. The length of the CDR3 is 17 residues. The chain's CDR3 is CASSKDHRDKNTGELFF. The CDR3 DNA reads TGTGCCAGCAGCAAAGACCACCGGGACAAGAACACCGGGGAGCTGTTTTTT.

The CDR3 DNA reads as TGTGCCAGCAGCTTTCCGAGTGGGGCCAACGTCCTGACTTTC. Its translation: CASSFPSGANVLTF. V and J are TRBV11-2 and TRBJ2-6; D remains ambiguous. The CDR3 extends over 14 amino acids. Trimming left V 3 bases short and J 3 bases short, with 6 bases between. Germline lookup yields CDR1 SGHAT and CDR2 FQNNGV.

The chain combines TRBV7-2 with TRBJ2-1; no clear D gene. Germline V gene sequence: CDR1 SGHTA, CDR2 FQGNSA. V was trimmed by 0 bases and J by 10 bases, leaving 4 bases between them. This CDR3 has 11 amino acids. The CDR3 region has the DNA TGTGCCAGCAGCTTAGCGAGGGAGCAGTTCTTC. Translating gives CASSLAREQFF.

The gene calls are TRBV13 and TRBJ2-1; 10 bases line up with TRBD1. J gave up 4 bases and V 2 bases, and 14 bases lay outside the gene matches. This CDR3 has 19 amino acids. CDR1 and CDR2 from the germline V gene are PRHDT and FYEKMQ (reference sequence). DNA for the CDR3: TGTGCCAGCAGCTTAACGGATATCGGACAGGGGGGCCCTTACAATGAGCAGTTCTTC. As protein: CASSLTDIGQGGPYNEQFF. The variable domain in full, with the rest retrieved from reference TRBV13 and TRBJ2-1, is AAGVIQSPRHLIKEKRETATLKCYPIPRHDTVYWYQQGPGQDPQFLISFYEKMQSDKGSIPDRFSAQQFSDYHSELNMSSLELGDSALYFCASSLTDIGQGGPYNEQFFGPGTRLTVL.

CDR3: CASSPGVNYGYTF. DNA for the CDR3: TGTGCCAGCTCACCCGGGGTAAACTATGGCTACACCTTC. The chain has TRBV18 and TRBJ1-2; no clear D gene. Trimming stripped 3 bases from V and 2 bases from J, with 7 bases between. CDR1 KGHSH and CDR2 LQKENI come from the germline V gene. This CDR3 comprises 13 residues.

The chain joins TRBV5-1 to TRBJ2-6; possible D gene TRBD2, 6 bases. CDR3 length: 13 amino acids. Trimming left V 7 bases short and J 4 bases short, with 9 bases between. Germline-derived CDR1 and CDR2 are SGHRS and YFSETQ. The CDR3 nucleotides read TGCGCCAGCGGGGGGACGGGGGCCAACGTCCTGACTTTC. Protein sequence: CASGGTGANVLTF.

This chain joins TRBV6-5 and TRBJ1-1, with 7 bases fitting TRBD1. Trimming took 6 bases from V and 1 from J; bases not matched to a gene: 8. This CDR3 has 15 amino acids. Germline loops: CDR1 MNHEY, CDR2 SVGAGI. The CDR3 region is CASSPGTDGNTEAFF. DNA for the CDR3: TGTGCCAGCAGCCCCGGGACAGATGGGAACACTGAAGCTTTCTTT.

This rearrangement joins TRBV5-6 to TRBJ2-1, with a weak D call TRBD2 (5 bases). The V gene's germline CDR1 is SGHDT and CDR2 YYEEEE. CDR3 length: 12 amino acids. Trimming took off 7 bases at V and 9 bases at J, with 14 bases between the two ends. CDR3 sequence reads: CASGIPRAEQFF. The CDR3, as DNA: TGTGCCAGCGGTATCCCGAGGGCTGAGCAGTTCTTC.

This sequence joins TRBV4-3 and TRBJ1-1; the D gene is possibly TRBD1 (6 bases). The CDR3 loop spans 15 amino acids. V was shortened by 4 bases and J by 7 bases, with 19 bases between the two germline ends. Germline CDR1 and CDR2: LGHNA and YSLEER. The CDR3 nucleotides are TGCGCCAGCAGCCTAGTAATACCACAGGGCGTTGAAGCTTTCTTT. Translation gives CASSLVIPQGVEAFF.

The sample holds one count of this clone. The rearrangement joins TRBV9 to TRBJ2-6, with TRBD2 matching over 10 bases. The CDR3 has 19 residues. The junction had 10 bases not matched to a gene; V was cut back by 0 bases and J by 4 bases. The germline gives CDR1 SGDLS, CDR2 YYNGEE. CDR3 nucleotide sequence: TGTGCCAGCAGCGTAGATGTTAGCGGGGGGCCTTCGGGGGCCAACGTCCTGACTTTC. It codes for CASSVDVSGGPSGANVLTF. Looking up the rest from reference TRBV9 and TRBJ2-6 gives the full variable domain: DSGVTQTPKHLITATGQRVTLRCSPRSGDLSVYWYQQSLDQGLQFLIQYYNGEERAKGNILERFSAQQFPDLHSELNLSSLELGDSALYFCASSVDVSGGPSGANVLTFGAGSRLTVL.

V usage is TRBV27 and J usage is TRBJ2-3; 11 bases fit TRBD1. The CDR3 totals 14 residues. The trim removed 3 bases at V and 5 bases at J, leaving 1 base unmatched. Looked up from germline, CDR1 is MNHEY and CDR2 is SMNVEV (reference sequence). CDR3 in DNA: TGTGCCAGCAGTTTGGACAGGGGGCGAGATACGCAGTATTTT. Translation: CASSLDRGRDTQYF.

This clone has a single count. V is TRBV6-5 and J is TRBJ2-1, with 10 bases aligning to TRBD1. V was clipped by 3 bases and J by 3 bases; unmatched bases: 2. Germline V gene data show CDR1 as MNHEY and CDR2 as SVGAGI. CDR3 size: 15 residues. The CDR3 loop is CASSYRTGGYNEQFF. The CDR3 DNA reads TGTGCCAGCAGTTATCGGACAGGGGGCTACAATGAGCAGTTCTTC.

This sequence joins TRBV18 and TRBJ2-1; TRBD2 matches 9 bases. The CDR3 runs 15 residues. CDR1 is KGHSH and CDR2 is LQKENI in the germline V gene. The junction had 12 bases not matched to a gene; V was cut back by 6 bases and J by 9 bases. The CDR3 DNA follows: TGTGCCAGCTCTTACCAGGGCGGGGGGGCCACTGAGCAGTTCTTC. This encodes CASSYQGGGATEQFF.

The chain has TRBV11-2 and TRBJ1-2; D possibly corresponds to TRBD1 (6 bases). V was clipped by 3 bases and J by 4 bases, with 21 bases between them. The CDR3 contains 17 residues. The germline gives CDR1 SGHAT, CDR2 FQNNGV. CDR3 loop: CASSFTVLGAGAYGYTF. DNA of the CDR3: TGTGCCAGCAGCTTCACTGTTTTGGGTGCAGGGGCCTATGGCTACACCTTC.